What follows are 18 T cell receptor beta chains derived from one specimen sequenced in a study of cytomegalovirus exposure and HLA in healthy donors. The PCR had 60 Vbeta and 13 Jbeta primers. Produced via immunoSEQ multiplex PCR; TCRdb's table is partial and in-frame only. Among about 140,000 clones listed, roughly 76% were seen once. Material: PBMCs. The receptors here all came from a female donor in good health and CMV-seronegative.

The chain uses TRBV25-1 and TRBJ1-5; no clear D. V gave up 5 bases and J gave up 0 bases, with 5 bases separating them. Germline CDR1 is MGHDK and CDR2 is SYGVNS. The CDR3 has 13 residues. The CDR3 DNA sequence: TGTGCCAGCAGTTGGGCTAGCAATCAGCCCCAGCATTTT. It translates to CASSWASNQPQHF.

This chain connects TRBV11-2 to TRBJ1-6, with D unclear. Germline V gene data show CDR1 as SGHAT and CDR2 as FQNNGV. The CDR3 has 14 amino acids. Trimming pared 5 bases from V and 8 bases from J, leaving 13 bases between. CDR3: CASSPLMVDSPLHF. The CDR3 bases are TGTGCCAGCAGCCCCCTTATGGTAGATTCACCCCTCCACTTT.

V is TRBV2 and J is TRBJ1-2; perhaps TRBD1 as D (5 bases). Deletions cut 4 bases from V and 4 bases from J, with 10 bases between. Germline V gene lookup returns CDR1 SNHLY and CDR2 FYNNEI. The CDR3 covers 13 residues. CDR3 protein: CASSVAQGYGYTF. CDR3 DNA sequence: TGTGCCAGCAGTGTTGCGCAGGGCTATGGCTACACCTTC. The variable domain in full, completed from reference TRBV2 and TRBJ1-2, reads EPEVTQTPSHQVTQMGQEVILRCVPISNHLYFYWYRQILGQKVEFLVSFYNNEISEKSEIFDDQFSVERPDGSNFTLKIRSTKLEDSAMYFCASSVAQGYGYTFGSGTRLTVV.

The chain recombines TRBV29-1 with TRBJ2-1, with 10 bases aligning to TRBD2. There are 17 residues in the CDR3. V lost 3 bases, J lost 2 bases, and 10 bases stayed unmatched. CDR1 and CDR2 from the germline V gene are SQVTM and ANQGSEA. CDR3 in amino acids: CSVDGLAGEGPYNEQFF. CDR3 coding DNA: TGCAGCGTTGATGGCCTAGCGGGAGAAGGGCCCTACAATGAGCAGTTCTTC.

The chain combines TRBV27 with TRBJ2-1; the D gene is possibly TRBD1 (6 bases). CDR3 length: 13 amino acids. Germline-derived CDR1 and CDR2 are MNHEY and SMNVEV (reference sequence). Trimming shortened V by 5 bases and J by 4 bases, and 9 bases separated the two germline ends. CDR3 sequence: CASSNTGYNEQFF. The CDR3, as DNA: TGTGCCAGCAGTAACACAGGGTACAATGAGCAGTTCTTC.

V gene TRBV5-8 combines with J gene TRBJ1-5; the match to TRBD1 covers 7 bases. The CDR3 has 15 residues. V lost 0 bases and J lost 2; bases outside the gene matches: 2. Germline CDR1 and CDR2: SGHTS and YDEGEE. The CDR3 loop reads CASSLAGGRNQPQHF. CDR3 bases: TGTGCCAGCAGCTTGGCAGGGGGACGCAATCAGCCCCAGCATTTT.

V and J are TRBV29-1 and TRBJ2-5; D unclear. The DNA end favors TRBJ2-7, so the J call may be wrong. CDR3 size: 12 residues. CDR1 is SQVTM, CDR2 ANQGSEA, per germline. The CDR3 here is CSVEDFSYEQYF. For the CDR3, the DNA is TGCAGCGTTGAAGACTTCTCGTACGAGCAGTACTTC.

This clone was seen just once. CDR3 residues: CASRGTYQETQYF. The CDR3 nucleotides are TGTGCCAGCAGGGGGACATACCAAGAGACCCAGTACTTC. This sequence joins TRBV28 and TRBJ2-5; D might be TRBD1 (6 bases). V lost 6 bases to trimming and J lost 0 bases, with 8 bases between them. From germline, CDR1 is MDHEN and CDR2 SYDVKM. This CDR3 contains 13 residues.

This clone was picked up one time. The same CDR3 arises from other DNA sequences in this sample as well. The chain uses TRBV7-8 and TRBJ1-3; maybe TRBD1 (6 bases). The V and J ends lost 7 bases and 7 bases respectively, with 23 bases between them. This CDR3 region has 16 residues. Germline V gene sequence: CDR1 SGHVS, CDR2 FQNEAQ. The CDR3 DNA follows: TGTGCCAGCACCAGGACAGTCGAGCCAGGACGGAACACCATATATTTT. This codes for CASTRTVEPGRNTIYF. Complete variable domain (other parts from reference TRBV7-8 and TRBJ1-3): GAGVSQSPRYKVAKRGQDVALRCDPISGHVSLFWYQQALGQGPEFLTYFQNEAQLDKSGLPSDRFFAERPEGSVSTLKIQRTQQEDSAVYLCASTRTVEPGRNTIYFGEGSWLTVV.

The chain links TRBV4-1 to TRBJ1-4; no clear D. The germline gives CDR1 MGHRA, CDR2 YSYEKL. The CDR3 is made up of 17 amino acids. Trimming removed 6 bases from V and 0 bases from J, with 17 bases in between. Here the CDR3 DNA reads TGCGCCAGCAGGTACGTGGGCGGGAATGCAACTAATGAAAAACTGTTTTTT. This sequence encodes CASRYVGGNATNEKLFF.

This chain uses TRBV6-6 with TRBJ2-1, with TRBD2 matching over 11 bases. Germline trimming cut 5 bases from V and 2 bases from J; bases unmatched to any gene: 5. Germline V CDR1 and CDR2: MNHNY, SVGAGI (reference sequence). CDR3 length: 16 residues. CDR3 loop: CASSRTSGLAYNEQFF. The CDR3 DNA reads as TGTGCCAGCAGTCGGACTAGCGGGCTTGCCTACAATGAGCAGTTCTTC.

V usage is TRBV2 and J usage is TRBJ1-1; D is possibly TRBD1 (6 bases). Germline V gives CDR1 SNHLY, CDR2 FYNNEI. This CDR3 has 15 residues. Between the trimmed V and J ends, which lost 3 bases and 1 base, there was a span of 12 bases. The CDR3 nucleotides are TGTGCCAGCAGTGACCCCCAACAGGGGAACACTGAAGCTTTCTTT. Protein: CASSDPQQGNTEAFF.

The chain has TRBV14 and TRBJ2-3; 7 positions match TRBD1. The CDR3 totals 14 residues. V lost 4 bases and J lost 3; bases outside the gene matches: 4. Per the germline V gene, CDR1 is SGHDN and CDR2 is FVKESK. DNA of the CDR3: TGTGCCAGCAGCCGAGGACAGGAAACAGATACGCAGTATTTT. Translated, it gives CASSRGQETDTQYF.

The chain joins TRBV11-1 to TRBJ1-2; TRBD1 matches 7 bases. The germline gives CDR1 SGHAT, CDR2 FQDESV (reference sequence). This CDR3 is built from 16 residues. Losses at the gene ends were 2 bases for V and 5 bases for J; bases not matched to a gene: 11. The CDR3 sequence: CASSLQTATGRYGYTF. The CDR3 nucleotides are TGTGCCAGCAGCTTACAAACCGCGACAGGGAGGTATGGCTACACCTTC.

This clone was seen a handful of times. The J gene is TRBJ1-1, the V gene TRBV15; 8 nucleotides match TRBD1. The germline V gene has CDR1 LNHNV and CDR2 YYDKDF (reference sequence). J gave up 6 bases and V 3 bases, and 3 bases lay outside the gene matches. This CDR3 is built from 13 residues. CDR3 bases: TGTGCCACCAGCAGCAGGGGGCTGGCTGAAGCTTTCTTT. Its protein is CATSSRGLAEAFF. Looking up the rest from reference TRBV15 and TRBJ1-1 gives the full variable domain: DAMVIQNPRYQVTQFGKPVTLSCSQTLNHNVMYWYQQKSSQAPKLLFHYYDKDFNNEADTPDNFQSRRPNTSFCFLDIRSPGLGDTAMYLCATSSRGLAEAFFGQGTRLTVV.

V usage is TRBV7-3 and J usage is TRBJ1-2; D is perhaps TRBD1 (6 bases). Germline assignment: CDR1 SGHTA and CDR2 FQGTGA. The CDR3 contains 15 residues. The ends were cut back, 2 bases at V and 4 bases at J, with 14 bases in the middle. Here the CDR3 DNA reads TGTGCCAGCAGCTTAGATATTCAGGGGACCTATGGCTACACCTTC. Residues: CASSLDIQGTYGYTF. The full variable domain, with the rest looked up from reference TRBV7-3 and TRBJ1-2, is GAGVSQTPSNKVTEKGKYVELRCDPISGHTALYWYRQSLGQGPEFLIYFQGTGAADDSGLPNDRFFAVRPEGSVSTLKIQRTERGDSAVYLCASSLDIQGTYGYTFGSGTRLTVV.

This clone has more than one count but fewer than ten. This chain connects TRBV27 to TRBJ2-1; 9 nucleotides agree with TRBD2. Trimming cost V 6 bases and J 1 base; bases outside gene matches: 1. The CDR3 contains 14 residues. CDR1 and CDR2 from the germline V gene are MNHEY and SMNVEV (reference sequence). CDR3 residues: CASRTSGSYNEQFF. The CDR3 DNA reads as TGTGCCAGCAGAACTAGCGGGTCCTACAATGAGCAGTTCTTC.

This clone came up a few times. Written as DNA, the CDR3 is TGTGCCAGCAGTGGGGGGGAGAACACTGAAGCTTTCTTT. This gives the protein CASSGGENTEAFF. The J gene is TRBJ1-1, the V gene TRBV6-1; maybe TRBD1 (5 bases). Germline CDR1 MNHNS, CDR2 SASEGT. There are 13 residues in the CDR3. Trimming left V 4 bases short and J 1 base short, with 7 bases between.